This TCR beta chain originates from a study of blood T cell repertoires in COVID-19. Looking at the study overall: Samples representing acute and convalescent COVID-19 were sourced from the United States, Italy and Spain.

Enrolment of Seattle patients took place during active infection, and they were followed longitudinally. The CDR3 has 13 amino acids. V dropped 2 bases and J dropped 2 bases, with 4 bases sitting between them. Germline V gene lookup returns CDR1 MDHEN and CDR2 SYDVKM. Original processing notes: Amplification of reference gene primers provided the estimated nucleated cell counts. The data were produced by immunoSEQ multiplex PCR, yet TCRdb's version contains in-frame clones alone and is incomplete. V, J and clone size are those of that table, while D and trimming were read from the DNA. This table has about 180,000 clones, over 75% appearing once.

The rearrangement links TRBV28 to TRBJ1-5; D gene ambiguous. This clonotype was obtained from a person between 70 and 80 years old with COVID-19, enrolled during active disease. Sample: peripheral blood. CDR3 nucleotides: TGTGCCAGCAGTTTACCAGGCAATCAGCCCCAGCATTTT. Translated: CASSLPGNQPQHF.